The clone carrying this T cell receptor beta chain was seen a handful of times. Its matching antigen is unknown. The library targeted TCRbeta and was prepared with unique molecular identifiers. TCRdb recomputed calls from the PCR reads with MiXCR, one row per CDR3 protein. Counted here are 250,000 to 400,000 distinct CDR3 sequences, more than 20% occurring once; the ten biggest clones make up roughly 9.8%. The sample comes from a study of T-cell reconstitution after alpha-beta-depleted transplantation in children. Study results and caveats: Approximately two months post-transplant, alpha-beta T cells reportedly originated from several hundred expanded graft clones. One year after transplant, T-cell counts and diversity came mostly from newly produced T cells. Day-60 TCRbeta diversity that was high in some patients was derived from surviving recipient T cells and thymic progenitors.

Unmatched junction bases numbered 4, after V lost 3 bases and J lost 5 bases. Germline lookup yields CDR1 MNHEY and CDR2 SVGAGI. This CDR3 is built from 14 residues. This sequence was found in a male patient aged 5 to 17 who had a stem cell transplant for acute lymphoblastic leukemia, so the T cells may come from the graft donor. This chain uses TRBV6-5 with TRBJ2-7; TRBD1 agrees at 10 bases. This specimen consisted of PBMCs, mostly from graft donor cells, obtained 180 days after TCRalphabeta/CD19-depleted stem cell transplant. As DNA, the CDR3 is TGTGCCAGCAGTTATTGGGGACAGGGGAACGAGCAGTACTTC. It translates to CASSYWGQGNEQYF.